This is a list of T cell receptor beta chains from one sample in a study of vaccination and CD4 T cells after COVID-19. No cognate antigen is known for these TCRs. From the PCR reads, TCRdb called clonotypes with MiXCR, one entry per CDR3 protein. The data hold fewer than 9,500 distinct CDR3 sequences, with 45% to 55% observed a single time. Source material: CD4+ T cells from blood, cultured in vitro. These receptors came from a human donor who had recovered from COVID-19. CDR3s include the opening cysteine and the closing phenylalanine or tryptophan.

v_call: TRBV6-1
j_call: TRBJ1-6
cdr3_length: 13
cdr3_aa: CASSAGVNSPLHF

v_call: TRBV2
j_call: TRBJ2-5
cdr3_length: 17
cdr3_aa: CASSVAGGPTHGETQYF

v_call: TRBV30
j_call: TRBJ1-3
cdr3_length: 17
cdr3_aa: CAWSTFRDRVSGNTIYF

v_call: TRBV4-1
j_call: TRBJ2-7
cdr3_length: 14
cdr3_aa: CASSQSSESYEQYF

v_call: TRBV27
j_call: TRBJ1-3
cdr3_length: 14
cdr3_aa: CASRQGAMGNTIYF

v_call: TRBV11-2
j_call: TRBJ1-1
cdr3_length: 15
cdr3_aa: CASSLGRNLNTEAFF

v_call: TRBV19
j_call: TRBJ1-5
cdr3_length: 14
cdr3_aa: CASSMWGKGQPQHF

v_call: TRBV6-1
j_call: TRBJ1-4
cdr3_length: 15
cdr3_aa: CASSDRGLLNEKLFF

v_call: TRBV11-3
j_call: TRBJ2-7
cdr3_length: 11
cdr3_aa: CASSLAYEQYF

v_call: TRBV20-1
j_call: TRBJ2-3
cdr3_length: 13
cdr3_aa: CSARVVAKDTQYF

v_call: TRBV2
j_call: TRBJ1-6
cdr3_length: 14
cdr3_aa: CASSGEQGISPLHF

v_call: TRBV11-2
j_call: TRBJ2-3
cdr3_length: 15
cdr3_aa: CASRPPLRALDTQYF

v_call: TRBV19
j_call: TRBJ1-5
cdr3_length: 15
cdr3_aa: CASSSGQEGNQPQHF

v_call: TRBV20-1
j_call: TRBJ1-5
cdr3_length: 13
cdr3_aa: CSARDRGNQPQHF

v_call: TRBV2
j_call: TRBJ2-3
cdr3_length: 15
cdr3_aa: CASSRDSSRTDTQYF

v_call: TRBV12-3/TRBV12-4
j_call: TRBJ1-5
cdr3_length: 15
cdr3_aa: CASSPGQFPYQPQHF

v_call: TRBV18
j_call: TRBJ1-2
cdr3_length: 15
cdr3_aa: CASSRTGVLGYGYTF

v_call: TRBV2
j_call: TRBJ2-2
cdr3_length: 12
cdr3_aa: CASSPPVGELFF

v_call: TRBV6-5
j_call: TRBJ1-2
cdr3_length: 13
cdr3_aa: CASSYGVLYGYTF

v_call: TRBV20-1
j_call: TRBJ1-3
cdr3_length: 13
cdr3_aa: CSARGNHRDTIYF

v_call: TRBV10-3
j_call: TRBJ2-7
cdr3_length: 11
cdr3_aa: CATESSYEQYF

v_call: TRBV12-3/TRBV12-4
j_call: TRBJ1-3
cdr3_length: 17
cdr3_aa: CASSLGPRPSSGNTIYF

v_call: TRBV12-3/TRBV12-4
j_call: TRBJ2-7
cdr3_length: 14
cdr3_aa: CASSPHTGRYEQYF

v_call: TRBV5-6
j_call: TRBJ1-1
cdr3_length: 16
cdr3_aa: CASSLANRVRITEAFF

v_call: TRBV7-8
j_call: TRBJ1-1
cdr3_length: 15
cdr3_aa: CASSPDEQSNTEAFF

v_call: TRBV5-1
j_call: TRBJ1-3
cdr3_length: 16
cdr3_aa: CASSLVGQGYGNTIYF

v_call: TRBV2
j_call: TRBJ2-5
cdr3_length: 15
cdr3_aa: CASYSSGDPRETQYF

v_call: TRBV2
j_call: TRBJ1-2
cdr3_length: 15
cdr3_aa: CASSEGASGLYGYTF

v_call: TRBV18
j_call: TRBJ2-6
cdr3_length: 18
cdr3_aa: CASSPRDRGMSGANVLTF

v_call: TRBV12-3/TRBV12-4
j_call: TRBJ1-2
cdr3_length: 11
cdr3_aa: CASRGLGGYTF

v_call: TRBV7-6
j_call: TRBJ2-2
cdr3_length: 15
cdr3_aa: CASSPGGGSTGELFF

v_call: TRBV19
j_call: TRBJ2-6
cdr3_length: 15
cdr3_aa: CASSMAGSGANVLTF

v_call: TRBV11-2
j_call: TRBJ1-1
cdr3_length: 15
cdr3_aa: CASSFGGRMNTEAFF

v_call: TRBV6-1
j_call: TRBJ2-2
cdr3_length: 15
cdr3_aa: CASSKTGTSGGELFF

v_call: TRBV30
j_call: TRBJ2-2
cdr3_length: 13
cdr3_aa: CAWRSSLAGELFF

v_call: TRBV30
j_call: TRBJ1-2
cdr3_length: 15
cdr3_aa: CAWSVLRTGGYGYTF

v_call: TRBV6-4
j_call: TRBJ2-5
cdr3_length: 16
cdr3_aa: CASSDSLDCLQETQYF

v_call: TRBV10-3
j_call: TRBJ1-3
cdr3_length: 13
cdr3_aa: CAISESSGNTIYF

v_call: TRBV29-1
j_call: TRBJ1-1
cdr3_length: 14
cdr3_aa: CSVEWSWRNTEAFF

v_call: TRBV12-3/TRBV12-4
j_call: TRBJ1-5
cdr3_length: 16
cdr3_aa: CASRDRDDGSDQPQHF

v_call: TRBV19
j_call: TRBJ1-1
cdr3_length: 14
cdr3_aa: CASSIDAGTVKTFF